This T cell receptor beta chain was sequenced for a study of regulatory T cells in long-lasting Graves disease. The time point here: persistent/refractory GD, antithyroid drugs over 5 years with positive TRAb. Following extraction of RNA from PBMCs, that RNA was used to make the TCR library. This clonotype was seen many times. Relying on iRepertoire HTBI primers and Arm-PCR of CDR3 regions, the team built TCR beta libraries. Source study methods: Samples revealed roughly 62 TRBV and roughly 15 TRBJ segments. One entry per CDR3 protein results from TCRdb running MiXCR on the multiplex PCR reads. TCRdb assigned the V and J calls; the authors' analysis was not used. Here the sample spans about 470,000 distinct CDR3 sequences, around 21% being singletons. The sample was peripheral blood mononuclear cells (PBMCs), taken when the disease was refractory, from a patient treated with antithyroid drugs. This receptor was identified in a female donor with Graves disease.

The CDR3 is CASSEQTGGRAEAFF. CDR3 DNA: TGTGCCAGCAGTGAGCAGACAGGGGGAAGGGCTGAAGCTTTCTTT. The rearrangement links TRBV6-1 to TRBJ1-1; 9 bases are a match to TRBD1. The germline CDR1 and CDR2 sequences are MNHNS and SASEGT. V lost 3 bases, J lost 6 bases, and 8 bases stayed unmatched. CDR3 length equals 15 residues.